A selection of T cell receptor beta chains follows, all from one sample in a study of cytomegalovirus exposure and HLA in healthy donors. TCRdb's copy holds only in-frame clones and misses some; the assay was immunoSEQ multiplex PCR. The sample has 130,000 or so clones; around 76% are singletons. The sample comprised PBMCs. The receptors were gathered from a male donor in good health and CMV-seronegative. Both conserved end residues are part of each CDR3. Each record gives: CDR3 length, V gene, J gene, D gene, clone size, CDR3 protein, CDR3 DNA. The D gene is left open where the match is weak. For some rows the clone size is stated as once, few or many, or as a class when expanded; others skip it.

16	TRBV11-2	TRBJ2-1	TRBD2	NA	CASSFSSGGSPNEQFF	TGTGCCAGCAGCTTTAGTAGTGGCGGGAGTCCCAATGAGCAGTTCTTC
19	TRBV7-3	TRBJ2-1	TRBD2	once	CASSPHSVAGEEGHNEQFF	TGTGCCAGCAGCCCTCACTCCGTAGCGGGAGAGGAGGGGCACAATGAGCAGTTCTTC
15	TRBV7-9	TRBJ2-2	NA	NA	CASSFSRLITGELFF	TGTGCCAGCAGCTTCTCACGACTCATCACCGGGGAGCTGTTTTTT
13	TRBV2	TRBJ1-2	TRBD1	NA	CASRRTGPQGYTF	TGTGCCAGCAGGCGGACAGGACCACAAGGCTACACCTTC
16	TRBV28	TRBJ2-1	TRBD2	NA	CASSLSPGLKFDEQFF	TGTGCCAGCAGTTTATCCCCGGGACTAAAATTTGATGAGCAGTTCTTC
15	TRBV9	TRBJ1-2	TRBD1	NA	CASSVTGEPNYGYTF	TGTGCCAGCAGCGTCACAGGGGAGCCTAACTATGGCTACACCTTC
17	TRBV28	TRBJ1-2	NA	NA	CASKGYGHLRSNYGYTF	TGTGCCAGCAAAGGCTATGGACACCTGCGTTCTAACTATGGCTACACCTTC
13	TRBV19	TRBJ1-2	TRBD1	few	CASISRQGNGYTF	TGTGCCAGTATTTCAAGACAGGGGAATGGCTACACCTTC
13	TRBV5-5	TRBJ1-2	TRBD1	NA	CASSLQGAVGYTF	TGTGCCAGCAGCTTACAGGGGGCTGTGGGCTACACCTTC
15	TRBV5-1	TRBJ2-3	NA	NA	CASSQITGHTDTQYF	TGCGCCAGCAGCCAAATCACAGGCCACACAGATACGCAGTATTTT
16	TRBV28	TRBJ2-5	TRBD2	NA	CASSLYTSGNRETQYF	TGTGCCAGCAGTTTATACACTAGCGGGAATCGGGAGACCCAGTACTTC
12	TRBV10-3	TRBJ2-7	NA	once	CASKTGSYEQYF	TGTGCCTCCAAGACAGGCTCCTACGAGCAGTACTTC
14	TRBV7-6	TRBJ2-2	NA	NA	CASSLVAGTGELFF	TGTGCCAGCAGCTTAGTCGCGGGCACCGGGGAGCTGTTTTTT
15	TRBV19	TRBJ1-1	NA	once	CASSKISTGKTEAFF	TGTGCCAGTTCGAAAATCTCAACAGGAAAGACTGAAGCTTTCTTT
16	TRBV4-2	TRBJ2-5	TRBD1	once	CASSHGTGGNQETQYF	TGTGCCAGCAGCCACGGAACAGGGGGCAACCAAGAGACCCAGTACTTC
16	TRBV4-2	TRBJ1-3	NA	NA	CASSQTDLTGGNTIYF	TGTGCCAGCAGCCAGACAGACCTCACCGGTGGAAACACCATATATTTT
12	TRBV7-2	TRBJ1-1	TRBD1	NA	CASSFTGEKAFF	TGTGCCAGCAGCTTTACAGGGGAAAAAGCTTTCTTT
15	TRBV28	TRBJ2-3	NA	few	CASDLGTSSTDTQYF	TGTGCCAGCGACCTAGGGACTTCCAGCACAGATACGCAGTATTTT
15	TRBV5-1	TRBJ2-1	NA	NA	CASSLVGDRYNEQFF	TGCGCCAGCAGCTTGGTTGGAGACAGGTACAATGAGCAGTTCTTC
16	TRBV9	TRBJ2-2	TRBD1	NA	CASSVGGGAGTGELFF	TGTGCCAGCAGCGTAGGAGGGGGCGCGGGCACCGGGGAGCTGTTTTTT
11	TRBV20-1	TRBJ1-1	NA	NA	CSAPGDTEAFF	TGCAGTGCCCCCGGGGACACTGAAGCTTTCTTT
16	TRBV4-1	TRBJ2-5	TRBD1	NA	CASSQVGTGGRETQYF	TGCGCCAGCAGCCAAGTAGGGACAGGGGGCCGGGAGACCCAGTACTTC
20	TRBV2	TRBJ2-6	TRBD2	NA	CASTGTSGFNSISEANVLTF	TGTGCCAGTACCGGGACTAGCGGGTTTAATTCTATCTCTGAGGCCAACGTCCTGACTTTC
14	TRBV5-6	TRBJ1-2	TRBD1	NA	CASSFLQGESGYTF	TGTGCCAGCAGCTTTTTACAGGGGGAATCTGGCTACACCTTC
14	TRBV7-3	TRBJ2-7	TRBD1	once	CASSLTAGGYEQYF	TGTGCCAGCAGCTTAACAGCAGGGGGCTACGAGCAGTACTTC
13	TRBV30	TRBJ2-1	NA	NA	CAWSGPLALWQFF	TGTGCCTGGAGTGGGCCCCTAGCGTTGTGGCAGTTCTTC
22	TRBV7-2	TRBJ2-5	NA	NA	CASSLARVWDGARVGSGGTQYF	TGTGCCAGCAGCTTAGCGAGGGTGTGGGATGGTGCGCGTGTCGGGTCTGGAGGGACCCAGTACTTC
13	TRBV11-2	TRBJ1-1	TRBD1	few	CASSFGTGREAFF	TGTGCCAGCAGCTTTGGGACAGGGAGGGAAGCTTTCTTT